The 30 T cell receptor beta chains listed next were all sequenced from one sample in a study of T cell responses to AZD1222 COVID-19 vaccine. Clones were sequenced by immunoSEQ multiplex PCR, and TCRdb holds only the in-frame ones, with some missing. The table has some 100,000 clones, more than 70% seen once. The material sequenced was peripheral blood, taken on day 0 of MenACWY control vaccination. These TCRs come from an adult in good health.

The genes are TRBV6-5 and TRBJ2-7, with D possibly matching TRBD2 (5 bases). The V end lost 0 bases, the J end lost 1 base, and 10 bases lay between the germline ends. CDR1 is MNHEY, CDR2 SVGAGI, per germline. The CDR3 sequence is 15 residues long. The CDR3 is CASSYSSGGSYEQYF. Written as DNA, the CDR3 is TGTGCCAGCAGTTACTCGAGCGGCGGTTCCTACGAGCAGTACTTC.

The V and J genes are TRBV18 and TRBJ2-1, with 15 bases lining up with TRBD2. The CDR3 runs to 16 residues. V was clipped by 3 bases and J by 8 bases; unmatched bases: 5. CDR1 KGHSH and CDR2 LQKENI come from the germline V gene. CDR3 coding DNA: TGTGCCAGCTCACCCAGGACTAGCGGGAGGGCCCATGAGCAGTTCTTC. This encodes CASSPRTSGRAHEQFF. Together with reference TRBV18 and TRBJ2-1, the CDR3 gives the full variable domain: NAGVMQNPRHLVRRRGQEARLRCSPMKGHSHVYWYRQLPEEGLKFMVYLQKENIIDESGMPKERFSAEFPKEGPSILRIQQVVRGDSAAYFCASSPRTSGRAHEQFFGPGTRLTVL.

This sequence joins TRBV4-3 and TRBJ2-7; maybe TRBD2 (6 bases). The CDR3 sequence is 18 residues long. Trimming took 1 base from V and 6 from J, leaving 25 bases between them. Per germline, CDR1 LGHNA and CDR2 YSLEER. The CDR3 here is CASSQAGSGSGILSEQYF. The CDR3, as DNA: TGCGCCAGCAGCCAAGCAGGGAGCGGGTCAGGGATTCTCAGCGAGCAGTACTTC.

This chain links TRBV6-5 with TRBJ1-1; possibly TRBD1 for D (6 bases). Germline loops: CDR1 MNHEY, CDR2 SVGAGI. The CDR3 sequence is 16 residues long. The V and J ends lost 0 bases and 0 bases respectively, with 11 bases between them. Here the CDR3 reads CASSYSTTGMNTEAFF. DNA of the CDR3: TGTGCCAGCAGTTACTCCACGACAGGAATGAACACTGAAGCTTTCTTT.

The chain uses TRBV10-2 and TRBJ2-7, with 13 bases fitting TRBD2. CDR1 and CDR2 from the germline V gene are WSHSY and SAAADI. This CDR3 spans 16 amino acids. V gave up 6 bases and J gave up 0 bases; unmatched junction bases: 5. CDR3 DNA: TGCGCCAGCAGGGGACTAGCGGGGCGAAGCTCCTACGAGCAGTACTTC. It yields the protein CASRGLAGRSSYEQYF.

This chain joins TRBV7-8 and TRBJ1-5, with D maybe TRBD1 (6 bases). This CDR3 is built from 13 residues. With 8 bases removed from V and 4 bases from J, the gap between germline ends came to 12 bases. The germline gives CDR1 SGHVS, CDR2 FQNEAQ. The CDR3: CASAGGRNQPQHF. The DNA of the CDR3 is TGTGCCAGCGCCGGGGGCAGGAATCAGCCCCAGCATTTT.

CDR3 sequence: CASRKPGQGNSPLHF. CDR3 in DNA: TGTGCCAGCAGGAAACCGGGACAGGGTAATTCACCCCTCCACTTT. This chain uses TRBV3-1 (or the pseudogene TRBV3-2) with TRBJ1-6; 9 positions match TRBD1. CDR3 size: 15 residues. The germline CDR1 and CDR2 sequences are LGHDT and YNNKEL (reference sequence). J was trimmed by 6 bases and V by 6 bases; bases with no gene match: 6.

The chain uses TRBV27 and TRBJ1-6, with D perhaps matching TRBD1 (6 bases). CDR1 is MNHEY and CDR2 is SMNVEV in the germline V gene (reference sequence). V lost 6 bases, J lost 7 bases, and 16 bases lay in between. The CDR3 runs 15 residues. The CDR3: CASSSPGGHNSPLHF. As DNA, the CDR3 is TGTGCCAGCAGCTCCCCCGGGGGCCACAATTCACCCCTCCACTTT.

The chain employs TRBV6-2 or TRBV6-3 and TRBJ2-7; tentative D call: TRBD2 (5 bases). CDR3 length: 13 amino acids. V lost 5 bases to trimming and J lost 5 bases, with 13 bases between them. Germline V CDR1 and CDR2: MNHEY, SVGEGT. CDR3 bases: TGTGCCAGCAGTCAGGCGGACTGGAACGAGCAGTACTTC. Encoded protein: CASSQADWNEQYF.

The rearrangement joins TRBV28 to TRBJ1-5, with D unclear. V dropped 1 base and J dropped 1 base, with 23 bases sitting between them. The germline V gene has CDR1 MDHEN and CDR2 SYDVKM. This CDR3 is 20 amino acids long. CDR3 sequence: CASSLYIRTQADLSNQPQHF. CDR3 DNA sequence: TGTGCCAGCAGTTTATACATCAGAACCCAGGCGGATTTGAGCAATCAGCCCCAGCATTTT.

The rearrangement joins TRBV7-2 to TRBJ1-5, with D possibly matching TRBD1 (5 bases). Germline V lookup: CDR1 SGHTA, CDR2 FQGNSA. The CDR3 loop spans 14 amino acids. Trimming shortened V by 3 bases and J by 3 bases, and 9 bases separated the two germline ends. CDR3 loop: CASSFSGTNQPQHF. CDR3 nucleotide sequence: TGTGCCAGCAGCTTTTCCGGGACCAATCAGCCCCAGCATTTT. Full variable domain (rest looked up from reference TRBV7-2 and TRBJ1-5): GAGVSQSPSNKVTEKGKDVELRCDPISGHTALYWYRQSLGQGLEFLIYFQGNSAPDKSGLPSDRFSAERTGGSVSTLTIQRTQQEDSAVYLCASSFSGTNQPQHFGDGTRLSIL.

This clone was seen a few times. The chain employs TRBV6-2 or TRBV6-3 and TRBJ2-3, with 9 bases lining up with TRBD1. CDR1 is MNHEY and CDR2 is SVGEGT in the germline V gene. The CDR3 runs to 15 residues. J gave up 2 bases and V 2 bases, and 2 bases lay outside the gene matches. This CDR3 is CASSYEQGATDTQYF. The CDR3 region has the DNA TGTGCCAGCAGTTACGAACAGGGGGCCACAGATACGCAGTATTTT.

The chain uses TRBV28 and TRBJ1-2; 11 bases align to TRBD1. The CDR3 sequence is 15 residues long. Looked up from germline, CDR1 is MDHEN and CDR2 is SYDVKM. Germline trimming cut 6 bases from V and 4 bases from J; bases unmatched to any gene: 7. CDR3 nucleotide sequence: TGTGCCAGCAGGGGCTGGGACAGGGGGATCTATGGCTACACCTTC. Amino acids: CASRGWDRGIYGYTF.

This clone was found once. The chain combines TRBV9 with TRBJ2-1; a possible D gene is TRBD1 (6 bases). This CDR3 is 14 amino acids long. CDR1 SGDLS and CDR2 YYNGEE come from the germline V gene. V was pared by 4 bases and J by 7 bases, with 15 bases between. The CDR3 protein is CASSQAGTLNEQFF. The CDR3 nucleotides are TGTGCCAGCAGCCAAGCCGGGACACTTAATGAGCAGTTCTTC.

This clone has just a few counts. The genes are TRBV7-3 and TRBJ1-5, with 8 bases matching TRBD1. From germline, CDR1 is SGHTA and CDR2 FQGTGA. CDR3 length: 16 amino acids. Unmatched junction bases numbered 9, after V lost 5 bases and J lost 3 bases. CDR3 nucleotides: TGTGCCAGCAGCCACACTCGACAGGGGCACAATCAGCCCCAGCATTTT. Translating it yields CASSHTRQGHNQPQHF. The full variable domain, completed using reference TRBV7-3 and TRBJ1-5, is GAGVSQTPSNKVTEKGKYVELRCDPISGHTALYWYRQSLGQGPEFLIYFQGTGAADDSGLPNDRFFAVRPEGSVSTLKIQRTERGDSAVYLCASSHTRQGHNQPQHFGDGTRLSIL.

The chain couples TRBV19 to TRBJ2-2; D is possibly TRBD2 (6 bases). The CDR3 covers 13 residues. The V gene's germline CDR1 is LNHDA and CDR2 SQIVND (reference sequence). V was cut by 11 bases and J by 5 bases, with 15 bases left in between. The CDR3 sequence: CALGAGRTGELFF. CDR3 in DNA: TGTGCCCTTGGGGCAGGGAGGACCGGGGAGCTGTTTTTT. The variable domain in full, with the rest retrieved from reference TRBV19 and TRBJ2-2, is DGGITQSPKYLFRKEGQNVTLSCEQNLNHDAMYWYRQDPGQGLRLIYYSQIVNDFQKGDIAEGYSVSREKKESFPLTVTSAQKNPTAFYLCALGAGRTGELFFGEGSRLTVL.

The chain employs TRBV18 and TRBJ2-7, with D possibly TRBD2 on 6 matching bases. Germline lookup yields CDR1 KGHSH and CDR2 LQKENI. V was shortened by 2 bases and J by 5 bases, with 13 bases between the two germline ends. The CDR3 totals 14 residues. In nucleotides, the CDR3 is TGTGCCAGCTCACCAAACGGTCCGGGGGACGAGCAGTACTTC. It is translated as CASSPNGPGDEQYF.

The chain is built from TRBV24-1 and TRBJ2-7, with a possible D match to TRBD1 (6 bases). The CDR3 runs to 16 residues. Deletions cut 4 bases from V and 5 bases from J, with 20 bases between. Germline CDR1 reads KGHDR; CDR2 reads SFDVKD. In DNA, the CDR3 is TGTGCCACCAGTGAGCCCAGGGGAAGGACGGGTAACGAGCAGTACTTC. Protein product: CATSEPRGRTGNEQYF.

J is TRBJ1-2 and V is TRBV6-5, with 8 positions matching TRBD1. The CDR3 extends over 13 amino acids. Germline V CDR1 and CDR2: MNHEY, SVGAGI. With 6 bases clipped from V and 8 bases from J, the junction kept 8 bases outside the gene matches. Here the CDR3 DNA reads TGTGCCAGCAGCCAGGGGGCGGGAGGCGGCTACACCTTC. It specifies CASSQGAGGGYTF.

The chain carries TRBV19 and TRBJ2-3, with D perhaps TRBD2 (6 bases). This CDR3 contains 16 residues. Per germline, CDR1 LNHDA and CDR2 SQIVND (reference sequence). The V gene lost 6 bases and the J gene lost 3 bases, with 19 bases spanning the gap. This chain's CDR3 is CASSYSGTPPTDTQYF. DNA for the CDR3: TGTGCCAGTAGCTACTCCGGGACTCCACCGACAGATACGCAGTATTTT.

The chain recombines TRBV5-1 with TRBJ1-4, with D uncertain. Germline V CDR1 and CDR2: SGHRS, YFSETQ. The CDR3 runs 15 residues. Trimming cost V 8 bases and J 0 bases, with 14 bases left between them. In DNA form, the CDR3 reads TGCGCCAGTTCCTGGGCCGGAGCAACTAATGAAAAACTGTTTTTT. It is translated as CASSWAGATNEKLFF.

This chain joins TRBV21-1 and TRBJ1-2; the table's D call TRBD1 went unverified against the DNA. TRBV21-1 is a pseudogene. This CDR3 region has 15 residues. DNA of the CDR3: TGTGCCAGCAGCAAAGTGGACAGGGCGCGCTATGGCTACACCTTC. It is translated as CASSKVDRARYGYTF.

The rearrangement joins TRBV10-2 to TRBJ1-3, with D possibly being TRBD1 (6 bases). Trimming removed 6 bases at V and 0 bases at J, with 6 bases between. The length of the CDR3 is 13 residues. Germline V gives CDR1 WSHSY, CDR2 SAAADI. This chain's CDR3 is CASRDSSGNTIYF. The CDR3 bases are TGCGCCAGCAGGGACAGCTCTGGAAACACCATATATTTT.

This chain uses TRBV11-2 with TRBJ2-5, with TRBD2 identical over 9 bases. CDR3 length: 15 amino acids. After removal of 5 bases from V and 4 bases from J, the junction contained 8 bases not matched to a gene. In germline, CDR1 is SGHAT, CDR2 FQNNGV. DNA for the CDR3: TGTGCCAGCAGCCCGGAGCGGGGGGTCCGAGAGACCCAGTACTTC. Encoded protein: CASSPERGVRETQYF.

The chain carries TRBV27 and TRBJ1-6; no clear D gene. Germline loops: CDR1 MNHEY, CDR2 SMNVEV (reference sequence). The ends were cut back, 3 bases at V and 4 bases at J, with 4 bases in the middle. The CDR3 loop spans 13 amino acids. The CDR3 sequence: CASSFGYNSPLHF. The DNA for the CDR3 is TGTGCCAGCAGTTTCGGGTATAATTCACCCCTCCACTTT.

This chain uses TRBV27 with TRBJ1-2; tentative D call: TRBD1 (5 bases). Between the trimmed V and J ends, which lost 0 bases and 4 bases, there was a span of 9 bases. Looked up from germline, CDR1 is MNHEY and CDR2 is SMNVEV (reference sequence). The CDR3 sequence is 14 residues long. CDR3: CASSLSWGGYGYTF. For the CDR3, the DNA is TGTGCCAGCAGTTTATCGTGGGGGGGCTATGGCTACACCTTC.

The rearrangement uses TRBV4-3 and TRBJ2-3; D perhaps matches TRBD1 (5 bases). V gave up 4 bases and J gave up 3 bases, with 14 bases separating them. The CDR3 has 15 amino acids. Germline V lookup: CDR1 LGHNA, CDR2 YSLEER. The CDR3, as DNA: TGCGCCAGCAGCCCCCGTGGGGCCGGGACAGATACGCAGTATTTT. Residues: CASSPRGAGTDTQYF.

The chain uses TRBV28 and TRBJ1-3; TRBD1 aligns across 11 bases. Germline CDR1 MDHEN, CDR2 SYDVKM. V dropped 8 bases and J dropped 2; count of bases not matched to a gene: 5. The CDR3 totals 15 residues. The chain's CDR3 is CASGGQGVTGNTIYF. The CDR3 DNA reads TGTGCCAGCGGGGGACAGGGGGTGACTGGAAACACCATATATTTT.

The rearrangement joins TRBV14 to TRBJ2-7, with TRBD2 matching 8 bases. Germline CDR1 reads SGHDN; CDR2 reads FVKESK. Unmatched junction bases numbered 9, after V lost 4 bases and J lost 10 bases. The CDR3 length is 13 residues. CDR3 sequence: CASSLGREHQQYF. In DNA, the CDR3 is TGTGCCAGCAGCCTCGGGAGGGAACATCAACAGTACTTC.

The J gene is TRBJ1-3, the V gene TRBV7-2; 9 bases fit TRBD1. Germline values: CDR1 SGHTA, CDR2 FQGNSA. This CDR3 region has 15 residues. The trim removed 7 bases at V and 2 bases at J, leaving 6 bases unmatched. This CDR3 is CASTTGGVAGNTIYF. CDR3 nucleotide sequence: TGTGCCAGCACGACAGGGGGGGTGGCTGGAAACACCATATATTTT.